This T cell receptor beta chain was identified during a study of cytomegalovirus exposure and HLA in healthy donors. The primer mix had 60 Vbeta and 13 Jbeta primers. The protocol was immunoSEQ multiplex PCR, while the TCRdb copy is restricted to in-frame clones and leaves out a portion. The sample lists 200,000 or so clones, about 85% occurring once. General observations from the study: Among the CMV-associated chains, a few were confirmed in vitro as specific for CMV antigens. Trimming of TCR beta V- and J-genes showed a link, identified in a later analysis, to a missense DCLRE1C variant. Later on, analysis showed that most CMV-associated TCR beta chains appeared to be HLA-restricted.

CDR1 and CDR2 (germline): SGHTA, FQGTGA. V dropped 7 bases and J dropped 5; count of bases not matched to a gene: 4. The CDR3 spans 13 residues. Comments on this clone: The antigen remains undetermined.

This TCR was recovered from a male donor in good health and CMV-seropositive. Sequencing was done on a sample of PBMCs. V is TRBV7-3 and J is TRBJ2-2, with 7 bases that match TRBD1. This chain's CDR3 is CASTQTGTGELFF. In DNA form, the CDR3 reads TGTGCCAGCACCCAGACAGGGACCGGGGAGCTGTTTTTT. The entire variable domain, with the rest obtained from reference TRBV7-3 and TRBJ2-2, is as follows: GAGVSQTPSNKVTEKGKYVELRCDPISGHTALYWYRQSLGQGPEFLIYFQGTGAADDSGLPNDRFFAVRPEGSVSTLKIQRTERGDSAVYLCASTQTGTGELFFGEGSRLTVL.